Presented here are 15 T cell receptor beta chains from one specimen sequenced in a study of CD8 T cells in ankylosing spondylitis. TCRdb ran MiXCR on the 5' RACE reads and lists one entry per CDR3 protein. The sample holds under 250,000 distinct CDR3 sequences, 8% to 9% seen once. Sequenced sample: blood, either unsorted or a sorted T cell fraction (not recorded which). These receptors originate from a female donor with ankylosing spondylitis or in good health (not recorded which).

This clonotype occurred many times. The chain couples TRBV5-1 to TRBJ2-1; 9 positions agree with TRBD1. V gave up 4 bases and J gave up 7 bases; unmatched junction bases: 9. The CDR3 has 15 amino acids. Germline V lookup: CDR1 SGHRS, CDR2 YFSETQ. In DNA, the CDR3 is TGCGCCAGCAGCCACCGACAGGGGGTAGGTAATGAGCAGTTCTTC. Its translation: CASSHRQGVGNEQFF.

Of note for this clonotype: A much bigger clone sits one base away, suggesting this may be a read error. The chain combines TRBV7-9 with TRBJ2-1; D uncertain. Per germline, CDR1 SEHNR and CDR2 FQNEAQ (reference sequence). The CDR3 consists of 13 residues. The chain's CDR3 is CASSLAGPDQPRF. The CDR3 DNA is TGTGCCAGCAGCTTAGCGGGTCCGGACCAGCCCCGCTTC.

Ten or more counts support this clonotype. Here the CDR3 reads CASRNAGANVLTF. In DNA, the CDR3 is TGTGCCAGTCGTAATGCTGGGGCCAACGTCCTGACTTTC. This chain uses TRBV6-2 or TRBV6-3 with TRBJ2-6; D gene ambiguous. This CDR3 is 13 amino acids long. Germline-derived CDR1 and CDR2 are MNHEY and SVGEGT. V lost 9 bases, J lost 2 bases, and 8 bases lay in between.

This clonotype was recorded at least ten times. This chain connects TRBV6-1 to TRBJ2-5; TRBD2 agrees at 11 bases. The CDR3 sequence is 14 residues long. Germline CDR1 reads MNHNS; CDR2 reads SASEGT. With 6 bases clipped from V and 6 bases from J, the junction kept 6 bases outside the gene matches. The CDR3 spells CASSQLAGVKTQYF. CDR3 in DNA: TGTGCCAGCAGCCAACTAGCGGGAGTAAAGACCCAGTACTTC.

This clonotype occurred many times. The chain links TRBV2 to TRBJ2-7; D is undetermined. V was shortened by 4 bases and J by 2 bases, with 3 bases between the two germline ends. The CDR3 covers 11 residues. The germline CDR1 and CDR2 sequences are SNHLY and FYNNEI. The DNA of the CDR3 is TGTGCCAGCAGTGTTACCTACGAGCAGTACTTC. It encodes CASSVTYEQYF.

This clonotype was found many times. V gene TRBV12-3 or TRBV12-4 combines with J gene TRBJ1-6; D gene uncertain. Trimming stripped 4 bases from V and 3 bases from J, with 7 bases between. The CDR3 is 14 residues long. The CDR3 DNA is TGTGCCAGCAGTTACAGCCTCTATAATTCACCCCTCCACTTT. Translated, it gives CASSYSLYNSPLHF.

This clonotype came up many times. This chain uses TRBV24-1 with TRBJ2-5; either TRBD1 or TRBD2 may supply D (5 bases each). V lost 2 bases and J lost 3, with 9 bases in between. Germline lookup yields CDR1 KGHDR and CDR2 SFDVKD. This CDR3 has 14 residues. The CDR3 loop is CATSDYRDEETQYF. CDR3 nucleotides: TGTGCCACCAGTGATTACCGGGACGAAGAGACCCAGTACTTC.

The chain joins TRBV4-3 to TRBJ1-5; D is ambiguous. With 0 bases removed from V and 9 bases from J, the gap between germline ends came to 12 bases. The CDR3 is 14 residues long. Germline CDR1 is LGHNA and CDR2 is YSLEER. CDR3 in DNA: TGCGCCAGCAGCCAAGATTCGTCCCGGGCGCCCCAGCATTTT. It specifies CASSQDSSRAPQHF.

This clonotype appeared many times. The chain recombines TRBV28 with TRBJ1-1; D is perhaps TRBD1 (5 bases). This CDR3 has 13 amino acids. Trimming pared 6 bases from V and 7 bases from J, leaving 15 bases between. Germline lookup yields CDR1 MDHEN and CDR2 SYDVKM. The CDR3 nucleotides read TGTGCCAGCAGCGCGTTAGGGGTGGGTGAAGCTTTCTTT. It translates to CASSALGVGEAFF.

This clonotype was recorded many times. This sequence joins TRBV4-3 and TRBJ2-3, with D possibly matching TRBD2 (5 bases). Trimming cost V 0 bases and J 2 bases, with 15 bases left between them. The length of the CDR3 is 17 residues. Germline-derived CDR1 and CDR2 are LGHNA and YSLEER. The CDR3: CASSQDRSGLITDTQYF. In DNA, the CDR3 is TGCGCCAGCAGCCAAGACCGGAGCGGACTCATCACAGATACGCAGTATTTT.

Here the CDR3 reads CASSPRTGDSYNEQFF. The CDR3 region has the DNA TGTGCCAGCAGCCCCCGGACAGGGGATTCGTACAATGAGCAGTTCTTC. The chain links TRBV7-9 to TRBJ2-1, with 9 bases matching TRBD1. The CDR3 covers 16 residues. CDR1 is SEHNR, CDR2 FQNEAQ, per germline (reference sequence). J gave up 4 bases and V 5 bases, and 9 bases lay outside the gene matches.

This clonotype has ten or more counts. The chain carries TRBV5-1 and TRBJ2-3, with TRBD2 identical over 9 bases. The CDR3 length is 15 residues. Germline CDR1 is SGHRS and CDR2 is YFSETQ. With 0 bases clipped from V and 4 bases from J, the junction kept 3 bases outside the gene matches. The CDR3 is CASSLGQREADTQYF. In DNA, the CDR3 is TGCGCCAGCAGCTTGGGTCAGCGGGAGGCAGATACGCAGTATTTT.

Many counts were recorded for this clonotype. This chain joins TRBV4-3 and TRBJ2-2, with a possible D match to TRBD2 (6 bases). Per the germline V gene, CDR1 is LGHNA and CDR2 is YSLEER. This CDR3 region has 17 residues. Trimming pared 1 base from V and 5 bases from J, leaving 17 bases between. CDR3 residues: CASSQGPQRVRTGELFF. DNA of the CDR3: TGCGCCAGCAGCCAAGGCCCCCAGCGGGTCAGAACCGGGGAGCTGTTTTTT.

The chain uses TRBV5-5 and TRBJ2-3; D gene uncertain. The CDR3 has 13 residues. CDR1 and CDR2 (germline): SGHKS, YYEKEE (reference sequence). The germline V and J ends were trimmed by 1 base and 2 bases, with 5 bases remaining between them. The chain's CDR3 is CASSLRPTDTQYF. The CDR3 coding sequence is TGTGCCAGCAGCTTGAGACCCACAGATACGCAGTATTTT.

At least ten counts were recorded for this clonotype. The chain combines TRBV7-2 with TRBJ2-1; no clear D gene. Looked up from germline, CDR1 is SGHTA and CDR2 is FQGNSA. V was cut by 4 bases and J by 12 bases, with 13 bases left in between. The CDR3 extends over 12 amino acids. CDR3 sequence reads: CASSSDGRVQFF. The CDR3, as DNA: TGTGCCAGCAGCTCGGACGGAAGGGTGCAGTTCTTC.